A selection of T cell receptor beta chains follows, all from one sample in a study of PD-L1 blockade in urothelial cancer. TCRdb's copy holds only in-frame clones and misses some; the assay was immunoSEQ multiplex PCR. The table shows 30,000 or so clones, with about 88% occurring only once. Sequenced here: PBMCs, sampled around atezolizumab (anti-PD-L1) treatment. These receptors were taken from a man older than 75 with urothelial cancer. The CDR3 runs from the conserved cysteine through the conserved F or W. A D gene is named only where the DNA matches it firmly. Only part of the rows carry a size: once, few, many, or a class if the clone is expanded.

.	TRBV6-1	TRBJ1-5	14	.	TGTGCCAGCAGAGAGGGATTAGGTAATCAGCCCCAGCATTTT	CASREGLGNQPQHF
.	TRBV6-5	TRBJ1-1	15	.	TGTGCCAGCAGTTACTCGCCCGCCCAGAGGACTGAAGCTTTCTTT	CASSYSPAQRTEAFF
.	TRBV5-1	TRBJ2-2	15	.	TGCGCCAGCAGCTTCCAGTACCCGGAGACCGGGGAGCTGTTTTTT	CASSFQYPETGELFF
TRBD1	TRBV27	TRBJ1-5	13	.	TGTGCCAGCAGTCAGGTGAGGGGGCAGGCCCAGCATTTT	CASSQVRGQAQHF
.	TRBV18	TRBJ2-5	18	.	TGTGCCAGCTCACCGGGCCAGGTGTTATTATCGGGGCAAGAGACCCAGTACTTC	CASSPGQVLLSGQETQYF
TRBD1	TRBV6-6	TRBJ2-7	14	.	TGTGCCAGCAGTTACGGGACAGGGGGTTTGGAGCAGTACTTC	CASSYGTGGLEQYF
TRBD1	TRBV5-1	TRBJ1-2	16	.	TGCGCCAGCAGCTTGGGCTGGACAGGGGGCGGCTATGGCTACACCTTC	CASSLGWTGGGYGYTF
.	TRBV18	TRBJ2-2	17	.	TGTGCCAGCTCACCACCGTCGCGGGATTCGGCCACCGGGGAGCTGTTTTTT	CASSPPSRDSATGELFF
.	TRBV6-5	TRBJ2-7	12	.	TGTGCCAGCAGCCGTAATCCGGGCGAGCAGTACTTC	CASSRNPGEQYF
.	TRBV7-2	TRBJ1-2	15	.	TGTGCCAGCAGCTTAGGACAGCTAACTAACTATGGCTACACCTTC	CASSLGQLTNYGYTF
.	TRBV5-6	TRBJ1-1	14	.	TGTGCCAGCAGCTGGGGGCTAGGGGACACTGAAGCTTTCTTT	CASSWGLGDTEAFF
TRBD2	TRBV2	TRBJ2-3	14	few	TGTGCCAGCAATCCGGGAGGAGGGGCAGATACGCAGTATTTT	CASNPGGGADTQYF
TRBD1	TRBV18	TRBJ2-7	14	.	TGTGCCAGCTCACCTGGACAGGGGGCTTACGAGCAGTACTTC	CASSPGQGAYEQYF
TRBD1	TRBV14	TRBJ1-1	17	.	TGTGCCAGCAGCCTCGCCGGGACAGGGGTTCTGGCCACTGAAGCTTTCTTT	CASSLAGTGVLATEAFF
TRBD2	TRBV19	TRBJ2-5	19	.	TGTGCCAGCAAACCACGGGGGCGCGGGACTAGCGGGAACCAAGAGACCCAGTACTTC	CASKPRGRGTSGNQETQYF
.	TRBV28	TRBJ1-5	13	.	TGTGCCAGCGGAGGGGTGAAGAGTCAGCCCCAGCATTTT	CASGGVKSQPQHF
.	TRBV7-9	TRBJ2-3	15	.	TGTGCCAGCAGGGAGAGAGCGGGCAACACAGATACGCAGTATTTT	CASRERAGNTDTQYF
TRBD1	TRBV5-1	TRBJ2-3	20	.	TGCGCCAGCAGCCAGCCGGGACAGGGGGCAGGGTTTATCATCGGAGATACGCAGTATTTT	CASSQPGQGAGFIIGDTQYF
.	TRBV5-1	TRBJ2-5	15	.	TGCGCCAGCAGCTTTGGCCCCCGGGCGGGGGAGACCCAGTACTTC	CASSFGPRAGETQYF
.	TRBV7-9	TRBJ2-2	16	.	TGTGCCAGCAGCCCCAACCGGGCCCGGAGGGCCGGGGAGCTGTTTTTT	CASSPNRARRAGELFF
.	TRBV4-1	TRBJ2-1	15	.	TGCGCCAGCAGCCTACAGAGCGGAACTTACAATGAGCAGTTCTTC	CASSLQSGTYNEQFF
TRBD1	TRBV11-2	TRBJ1-4	14	.	TGTGCCAGCAGTCTGGACAGGGGTAGAGGAAAACTGTTTTTT	CASSLDRGRGKLFF
TRBD1	TRBV4-1	TRBJ1-5	16	.	TGCGCCAGCAGCCATCCCGGCCAGGGGGGCAGTCAGCCCCAGCATTTT	CASSHPGQGGSQPQHF
.	TRBV11-2	TRBJ2-3	14	.	TGTGCCAGCAGCCCCTCAACTAGCACAGATACGCAGTATTTT	CASSPSTSTDTQYF
TRBD1	TRBV7-8	TRBJ1-5	16	.	TGTGCCAGCAGCCACAGGACAGGGGATAGCAATCAGCCCCAGCATTTT	CASSHRTGDSNQPQHF
TRBD2	TRBV5-1	TRBJ2-3	17	once	TGCGCCAGCAGCTCAGGGACTAGCGGGAGAAGGGCGGATACGCAGTATTTT	CASSSGTSGRRADTQYF
.	TRBV7-2	TRBJ2-5	15	.	TGTGCCAGCAGCTCACCCCCACAGCGGCAAGAGACCCAGTACTTC	CASSSPPQRQETQYF
.	TRBV30	TRBJ2-5	14	.	TGTGCCTGGAGTAAAGAGAGTCTTCAAGAGACCCAGTACTTC	CAWSKESLQETQYF
TRBD1	TRBV7-8	TRBJ2-1	14	.	TGTGCCAGCAGCCTCCGGGACAGGGGTAATGAGCAGTTCTTC	CASSLRDRGNEQFF
.	TRBV7-9	TRBJ1-2	16	.	TGTGCCAGCACCAAGCTAGGGACAACTCTGGGGTTTGGCTACACCTTC	CASTKLGTTLGFGYTF
TRBD2	TRBV19	TRBJ2-7	14	.	TGTGCCAGTAGTATAGGGACTAGCGCTCGCGAGCAGTACTTC	CASSIGTSAREQYF
TRBD1	TRBV28	TRBJ1-3	14	.	TGTGCCAGCAGGAGACAGGGAGAGGGGAACACCATATATTTT	CASRRQGEGNTIYF
TRBD2	TRBV6-6	TRBJ2-7	14	once	TGTGCCAGCAGAGGTGGACTAGCGGGAAACGAGCAGTACTTC	CASRGGLAGNEQYF
.	TRBV6-4	TRBJ2-3	16	.	TGTGCCAGCAGCGATTCAGGGATAAGTGGGTCAGATACGCAGTATTTT	CASSDSGISGSDTQYF
.	TRBV7-2	TRBJ2-7	15	few	TGTGCCAGCAGCCTAGCTCCCAGCGGCACCTACGAGCAGTACTTC	CASSLAPSGTYEQYF
TRBD1	TRBV30	TRBJ1-5	15	.	TGTGCCTGGAGTGTGGAGACAGGGGGCTATCAGCCCCAGCATTTT	CAWSVETGGYQPQHF
TRBD1	TRBV6-6	TRBJ2-7	15	.	TGTGCCAGCACCTCAACGTCAGGGGGCCGGGACGAGCAGTACTTC	CASTSTSGGRDEQYF
TRBD2	TRBV7-2	TRBJ2-1	15	.	TGTGCCAGCAGCTGGGCTAGCGGGAGCATGAATGAGCAGTTCTTC	CASSWASGSMNEQFF
.	TRBV19	TRBJ2-5	15	.	TGTGCCAGTAGTATCCGTCTCGTAGGGGAAGAGACCCAGTACTTC	CASSIRLVGEETQYF
TRBD1	TRBV2	TRBJ2-2	14	medium-sized	TGTGCCAGCAGGCTGGACAGGGCTGCCGGGGAGCTGTTTTTT	CASRLDRAAGELFF